This TCR beta chain was identified in a study of prognosis after radiotherapy for stage I lung cancer. Template was genomic DNA; TCR beta CDR3 amplified in two multiplex PCR rounds. Primers targeting each individual TRBV and TRBJ gene were applied in first-round PCR. TCRdb processed the multiplex PCR reads anew with MiXCR; each CDR3 protein has one entry. The repertoire holds 30,000 to 40,000 distinct CDR3 sequences, 32% seen once, with 25% to 30% in the top ten. The length of the CDR3 is 14 residues. The V gene's germline CDR1 is SGHAT and CDR2 FQNNGV. The J segment lost 2 bases and the V segment lost 5 bases, leaving 5 bases of the junction unmatched. Prior chemotherapy, radiotherapy and other malignancies were absent; CT and PET/CT showed node-negative disease. There were around 6 milliliters of peripheral blood drawn at each of two time points. This clonotype was recorded at least ten times. Its antigen is as yet unknown.

Study-wide points: Lower values of Shannon entropy after stereotactic body radiation therapy were seen in patients who developed distant metastases. Clone counts measured for unique TCRs fell after stereotactic body radiation therapy, median approximately 10,000 versus 7,000.

This clonotype was sampled from a donor aged 50 or older with non-small cell lung cancer. The sequences come from PBMCs, collected before or after stereotactic body radiation therapy (not recorded which). This chain joins TRBV11-2 and TRBJ2-7; TRBD2 aligns across 8 bases. The CDR3 sequence: CASSRGGGTYEQYF. CDR3 DNA: TGTGCCAGCAGCAGGGGCGGGGGGACCTACGAGCAGTACTTC.